Below are 20 T cell receptor beta chains sequenced from a single sample in a study of tumor-infiltrating lymphocytes in primary liver carcinoma. Unsorted bulk tissue (roughly 20-34 mg) underwent RNA and DNA co-extraction. Synthesis of TCR beta cDNA was carried out from 450 to 500 ng total RNA with a constant-region primer. Three nested multiplex PCR rounds, a slightly modified ARM-PCR method, built the TCR beta libraries. With TRBV1-TRBV30 forward primers and a C-beta reverse primer, the first two PCR rounds were run for about 10 cycles each. TCRdb reanalysed the multiplex PCR reads using MiXCR and keeps one entry per CDR3 protein. The sample lists 20,000 to 25,000 distinct CDR3 sequences; around 81% were seen once. The sequencing sample was made of liver tumor tissue from sampling region 2. The subset was: tumor region T2, inferior pole. Receptor source: a woman aged 30 to 39 with primary liver carcinoma and hepatitis B virus infection.

To note about this clonotype: One end of the junction fails to match germline, which may point to a read error. The chain uses TRBV29-1 and TRBJ1-1; TRBD1 matches at 7 bases. Germline CDR1 is SQVTM and CDR2 is ANQGSEA. This CDR3 spans 12 amino acids. The CDR3: CSVVTGTTEAFF. CDR3 DNA sequence: TGCAGCGTCGTGACAGGGACCACTGAAGCATTCTTT.

This rearrangement joins TRBV7-8 to TRBJ2-7, with 7 bases that match TRBD2. CDR1 is SGHVS, CDR2 FQNEAQ, per germline. The CDR3 covers 12 residues. In DNA, the CDR3 is TGTGCTGGCAGCTTCGGACTAGGCGAGCAGTACTTC. Translated: CAGSFGLGEQYF. Looking up the rest from reference TRBV7-8 and TRBJ2-7 gives the full variable domain: GAGVSQSPRYKVAKRGQDVALRCDPISGHVSLFWYQQALGQGPEFLTYFQNEAQLDKSGLPSDRFFAERPEGSVSTLKIQRTQQEDSAVYLCAGSFGLGEQYFGPGTRLTVT.

Concerning this clonotype itself: Compared with germline, one end of the junction differs, possibly owing to a read error. This sequence joins TRBV30 and TRBJ2-5, with D tentatively TRBD2 (6 bases). CDR1 is GTSNPN and CDR2 is SVGIG in the germline V gene (reference sequence). The CDR3 consists of 15 residues. The CDR3 protein is CAWRVLGAALGTRYF. CDR3 bases: TGTGCTTGGAGGGTCTTGGGCGCGGCCCTAGGGACCCGGTACTTC.

On this clonotype: A much larger clonotype is one base distant, so this may be a read error. V gene TRBV6-1 combines with J gene TRBJ2-2; either TRBD1 or TRBD2 may supply D (5 bases each). CDR1 is MNHNS and CDR2 is SASEGT in the germline V gene. Trimming shortened V by 2 bases and J by 15 bases, and 34 bases separated the two germline ends. CDR3 length: 19 amino acids. The CDR3 is CASSETLHGDAANTGELFF. The CDR3 DNA is TGTGCCAGCAGTGAAACCCTTCACGGGGACGCCGCGAACACCGGTGAGTTGTTTTTT.

CDR3 loop: CASHLVALGSPLHF. CDR3 in DNA: TGTGCCAGCCACTTGGTTGCATTGGGATCACCCCTCCACTTT. The chain carries TRBV5-6 and TRBJ1-6; no firm D call. Germline-derived CDR1 and CDR2 are SGHDT and YYEEEE. The length of the CDR3 is 14 residues. Trimming took 7 bases from V and 10 from J, leaving 18 bases between them.

This clonotype was recorded a few times. This is likely a read error, given that the CDR3 carries no conserved phenylalanine or tryptophan at its end. CDR3 loop: CASSQNRRTGREQYL. The DNA of the CDR3 is TGCGCCAGCAGCCAAAATCGACGGACAGGGCGGGAGCAGTACCTC. V usage is TRBV4-3 and J usage is TRBJ2-7, with 8 bases matching TRBD1. Unmatched junction bases numbered 10, after V lost 2 bases and J lost 7 bases. Germline CDR1 LGHNA, CDR2 YSLEER. CDR3 size: 15 residues.

Concerning this clonotype itself: Germline and junction disagree at one end, which may indicate a read error. The V gene is TRBV4-1, the J gene TRBJ2-1, with unresolved D. The CDR3 extends over 15 amino acids. Per the germline V gene, CDR1 is MGHRA and CDR2 is YSYEKL. The CDR3 DNA follows: TGCGCCAGCAGCCAAGGGGAAAGAACCTACGATGAGCAGTTCTTC. Protein sequence: CASSQGERTYDEQFF.

This clonotype was seen only once. This CDR3 fails to terminate in the conserved phenylalanine or tryptophan, so it likely reflects a read error. J is TRBJ1-1 and V is TRBV11-2, with D uncertain. Germline V CDR1 and CDR2: SGHAT, FQNNGV. V lost 2 bases and J 10 bases, leaving 20 bases between the germline ends. The CDR3 runs 15 residues. Written as DNA, the CDR3 is TGTGCCAGCAGCTTAAAAAGAGGGAGGTTGAATGGAGCTTTCCTT. This gives the protein CASSLKRGRLNGAFL.

About this clonotype itself: The junction differs from germline at one of its ends, possibly a read error. This chain connects TRBV28 to TRBJ2-1; possible D gene TRBD2, 5 bases. CDR3 length equals 15 residues. Germline loops: CDR1 MDHEN, CDR2 SYDVKM. The CDR3 reads CASSFPLAHYNERFF. The CDR3 DNA sequence: TGTGCCAGCAGTTTCCCTCTAGCCCACTACAATGAGCGGTTCTTC.

This clonotype was recorded only once. Compared with germline, one end of the junction differs, possibly owing to a read error. The CDR3: CASNQAVTGDHITYEHYF. In DNA form, the CDR3 reads TGCGCCAGCAACCAAGCTGTGACGGGGGATCACATTACCTACGAGCACTACTTC. The chain is built from TRBV4-3 and TRBJ2-7; the D gene is possibly TRBD2 (6 bases). CDR3 length equals 18 residues. Germline V gene data show CDR1 as LGHNA and CDR2 as YSLEER.

This clonotype was observed a handful of times. Because it lacks the conserved phenylalanine or tryptophan at the end, this CDR3 is likely a read error. This chain uses TRBV6-5 with TRBJ1-6; D gene uncertain. This CDR3 contains 15 residues. Per germline, CDR1 MNHEY and CDR2 SVGAGI. CDR3 DNA sequence: TGTGACAGTAGGGAAAGGAGTGCCCCCCTTTCACCCCTCCACCTT. Its translation is CDSRERSAPLSPLHL.

This clonotype has only one observation. V is TRBV6-1 and J is TRBJ2-2; possibly TRBD1 or TRBD2 for D (6 bases each). The CDR3 is 19 amino acids. Germline V gene data show CDR1 as MNHNS and CDR2 as SASEGT. For the CDR3, the DNA is TGTGCAAATAGTGAAACCCTTCCCGGGGGCGCCGCGAACACCGGGGAGCTGTTTTTT. It translates to CANSETLPGGAANTGELFF.

Worth noting for this clonotype: One end of the junction is discordant with germline, which a read error may explain. The J gene is TRBJ2-1, the V gene TRBV12-3 or TRBV12-4; tentatively, D is TRBD1 or TRBD2 (5 bases each). This CDR3 is 15 amino acids long. In DNA form, the CDR3 reads TGTACCAGCAGCCTGTCCGGGACCAGCGGACTTGAGCAGTTGTTC. It codes for CTSSLSGTSGLEQLF.

Concerning this clonotype itself: One end of the junction fails to match germline, which may point to a read error. This sequence joins TRBV28 and TRBJ2-1; the D is unclear. Germline V gene lookup returns CDR1 MDHEN and CDR2 SYDVKM. The CDR3 consists of 14 residues. In DNA, the CDR3 is TGTGCCAGCAGCTCCCGAGAGGTCACCAATAAGCAGTTCTTC. This codes for CASSSREVTNKQFF.

With respect to this clonotype: Lacking the conserved final phenylalanine or tryptophan, this CDR3 likely reflects a read error. It is unclear where the CDR3 begins or ends on the DNA, so no DNA is shown, and the CDR3 is as TCRdb lists it. The chain uses TRBV6-5 and TRBJ2-2; the D segment call TRBD1 is taken from the table without a DNA check. Germline V lookup: CDR1 MNHEY, CDR2 SVGAGI. The CDR3 totals 13 residues, both ends included. The CDR3 loop reads CASRRGRTGELVV.

As regards this clonotype: The CDR3 end shows no conserved phenylalanine or tryptophan, and so a read error is likely. The gene calls are TRBV6-5 and TRBJ2-7; D may be TRBD1 (6 bases). This CDR3 region has 15 residues. Germline CDR1 reads MNHEY; CDR2 reads SVGAGI. The CDR3 bases are TGTGCCAGCAGTTACGAGGACAGCAGCTCCTACAAGCAGTACTTG. Translating it yields CASSYEDSSSYKQYL.

Turning to this clonotype: Since no conserved phenylalanine or tryptophan closes the CDR3, a read error is the likely cause. J is TRBJ1-5 and V is TRBV6-1; D not resolved. This CDR3 has 16 residues. Germline V gives CDR1 MNHNS, CDR2 SASEGT. Here the CDR3 reads CANSEHGSVPSQPQHL. The CDR3 DNA follows: TGTGCCAACAGTGAACACGGGAGCGTCCCCAGTCAGCCCCAGCATTTA.

The chain employs TRBV4-2 and TRBJ2-7; TRBD1 matches at 10 bases. The CDR3 runs 18 residues. V shed 11 bases, J shed 6 bases, and the junction held 25 bases outside the gene matches. Germline V CDR1 and CDR2: LGHNA, YNFKEQ. Written as DNA, the CDR3 is TGTGCCGGCAACCAGGAACACCTAGGACAGGGGGGACCGTGCGAGCAGTACTTC. Translated, it gives CAGNQEHLGQGGPCEQYF.

V and J are TRBV4-3 and TRBJ1-6; D not resolved. There are 13 residues in the CDR3. In germline, CDR1 is LGHNA, CDR2 YSLEER. The V gene lost 3 bases and the J gene lost 17 bases, with 17 bases spanning the gap. CDR3 loop: CASSHEEASRIHF. CDR3 sequence (DNA): TGCGCCAGCAGCCATGAAGAGGCTTCACGCATCCACTTT.

Turning to this clonotype: The conserved closing phenylalanine or tryptophan is absent in this CDR3, likely reflecting a read error. J is TRBJ2-7 and V is TRBV4-2, with 8 bases fitting TRBD1. The CDR3 totals 15 residues. CDR1 LGHNA and CDR2 YNFKEQ come from the germline V gene. The CDR3 sequence is CASNQDWTGSYEQYL. The CDR3 coding sequence is TGTGCCAGCAACCAAGACTGGACAGGGTCCTACGAGCAGTACCTC.